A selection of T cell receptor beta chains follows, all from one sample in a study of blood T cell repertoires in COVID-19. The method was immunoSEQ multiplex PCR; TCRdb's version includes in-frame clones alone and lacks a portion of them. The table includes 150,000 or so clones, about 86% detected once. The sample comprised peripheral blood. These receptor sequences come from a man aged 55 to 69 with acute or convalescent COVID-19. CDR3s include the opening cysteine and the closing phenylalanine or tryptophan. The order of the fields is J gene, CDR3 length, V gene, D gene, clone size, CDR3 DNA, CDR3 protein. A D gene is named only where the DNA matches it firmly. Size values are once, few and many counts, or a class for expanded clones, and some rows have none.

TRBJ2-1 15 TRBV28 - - TGTGCCAGCAGTCCCGGGGGTGGCCCCTACAATGAGCAGTTCTTC CASSPGGGPYNEQFF
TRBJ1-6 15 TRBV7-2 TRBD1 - TGTGCCAGCAGCACTTGGACAGGGAGGCGGTCACCCCTCCACTTT CASSTWTGRRSPLHF
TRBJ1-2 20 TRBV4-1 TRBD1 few TGCGCCAGCAGCCAAGACCTCGTGAGGACAGGGAGGTTCCAAGACTATGGCTACACCTTC CASSQDLVRTGRFQDYGYTF
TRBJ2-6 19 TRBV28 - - TGTGCCAGCAGTTCTTTAGGAGGGCACCCAACCTCTGGGGCCAACGTCCTGACTTTC CASSSLGGHPTSGANVLTF
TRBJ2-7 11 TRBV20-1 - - TGCAGTGCTAGACTAGCTCACGAGCAGTACTTC CSARLAHEQYF
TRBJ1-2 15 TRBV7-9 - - TGTGCCAGCACCCGCTGGGTTGGGGGCGATGAGGGCTACACCTTC CASTRWVGGDEGYTF
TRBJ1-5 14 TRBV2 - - TGTGCCAGCACCGAGGTAGGGGAGGGTCAGCCCCAGCATTTT CASTEVGEGQPQHF
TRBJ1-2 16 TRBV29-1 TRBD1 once TGCAGCGTCGACCCGATGACCAGACAGGGGGACTATGGCTACACCTTC CSVDPMTRQGDYGYTF
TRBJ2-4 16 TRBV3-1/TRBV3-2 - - TGTGCCAGCAGCCTAAATTCCGGGACAAAGAGAAACATTCAGTACTTC CASSLNSGTKRNIQYF
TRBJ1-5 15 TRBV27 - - TGTGCCAGCAGTTTATGGGCAGCCCAAAATCAGCCCCAGCATTTT CASSLWAAQNQPQHF
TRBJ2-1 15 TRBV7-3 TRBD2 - TGTGCCAGCAGCTTAACGCGGGAGGGGTACAATGAGCAGTTCTTC CASSLTREGYNEQFF
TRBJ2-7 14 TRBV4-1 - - TGCGCCAGCAGCCAAGTACTCGGGACCTACGAGCAGTACTTC CASSQVLGTYEQYF
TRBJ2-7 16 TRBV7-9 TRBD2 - TGTGCCAGCAGCTTAGAAGGGAGGGCCCTATATAGGGAGCAGTACTTC CASSLEGRALYREQYF
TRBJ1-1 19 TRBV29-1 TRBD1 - TGCAGCGTTGAAGACGAGTGGGCCAGGGGGTCGTCGGTGAACACTGAAGCTTTCTTT CSVEDEWARGSSVNTEAFF
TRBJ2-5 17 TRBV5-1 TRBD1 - TGCGCCAGCAGCTTGGGGACCTCGGGACAGAGGGGGGAGACCCAGTACTTC CASSLGTSGQRGETQYF
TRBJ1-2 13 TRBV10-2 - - TGCGCCAGCAGTGAGGTCGAACTTTATGGCTACACCTTC CASSEVELYGYTF
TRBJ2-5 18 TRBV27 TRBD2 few TGTGCCAGCAGTCGTAGGGCCGGCCTAGCGGGAGGAGGAGAGACCCAGTACTTC CASSRRAGLAGGGETQYF
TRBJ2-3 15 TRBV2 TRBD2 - TGTGCCAGCATCGGGACTAGCGGGAGCACAGATACGCAGTATTTT CASIGTSGSTDTQYF
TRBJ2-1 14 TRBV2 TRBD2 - TGTGCCAGCGGGAAAGCGGGAGCTTGGGATGAGCAGTTCTTC CASGKAGAWDEQFF
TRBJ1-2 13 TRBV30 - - TGTGCCTGGAGTGGACCGGGATCCCTTAGCTACACCTTC CAWSGPGSLSYTF
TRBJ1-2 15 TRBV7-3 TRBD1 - TGTGCCAGCAGCCCGGGCAGGGGGCTTCCTCATGGCTACACCTTC CASSPGRGLPHGYTF
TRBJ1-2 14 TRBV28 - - TGTGCCAGCACCGAGGGGGGGGAAGGCTATGGCTACACCTTC CASTEGGEGYGYTF
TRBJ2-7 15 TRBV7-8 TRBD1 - TGTGCCAGCAGCTTCCGGGACAGGGCCTCCTACGAGCAGTACTTC CASSFRDRASYEQYF
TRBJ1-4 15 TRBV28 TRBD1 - TGTGCCAGCAGTTTATTTACAGGGGGCGATGAAAAACTGTTTTTT CASSLFTGGDEKLFF